This T cell receptor (beta chain) was sequenced during a study of radiotherapy plus CTLA-4 blockade in lung cancer. Overall study results and limits: Once radiotherapy plus ipilimumab had been given, TCR clones derived from tumor expanded in blood.

In the case of this clone: Its antigen is not identified.

TCRdb's table, derived via immunoSEQ multiplex PCR, lists solely in-frame clones and lacks some. The sample has around 82,000 clones; more than 75% are singletons. V shed 6 bases, J shed 0 bases, and the junction held 7 bases outside the gene matches. This CDR3 comprises 16 residues. Germline V gene sequence: CDR1 LNHDA, CDR2 SQIVND (reference sequence). The starting material was peripheral blood, obtained from a patient treated with radiotherapy plus ipilimumab. The receptor was derived from a human donor with non-small cell lung cancer that progressed on radiotherapy plus ipilimumab. This chain links TRBV19 with TRBJ1-1; 10 nucleotides align to TRBD1. CDR3 in amino acids: CASRKTGGIMNTEAFF. As DNA, the CDR3 is TGTGCCAGTAGAAAGACAGGGGGCATTATGAACACTGAAGCTTTCTTT.